A single sample is the source of the 29 T cell receptor beta chains below, sequenced in a study of vaccination and CD4 T cells after COVID-19. The treatment here: approximately 11-day PBMC culture with coronavirus spike peptide pools or control peptides (ViraFEST assay). These TCRs are of unknown antigen specificity. Sequencing of cultured CD4+ T cell DNA used the Oncomine TCR Beta short-read assay. TCRdb re-derived calls from the PCR reads in MiXCR, one entry per CDR3 protein. The sample yields approximately 18,000 distinct CDR3 sequences, approximately 50% seen once. The sequenced sample was CD4+ T cells from blood, cultured in vitro. Receptors were obtained from a human donor who had recovered from COVID-19.

CDR3 nucleotides: TGTGCCAGCAGCCTCTTTTGGGGAGGCAATCAGCCCCAGCATTTT. Amino acids: CASSLFWGGNQPQHF. The V and J genes are TRBV7-2 and TRBJ1-5, with D hard to call. CDR1 SGHTA and CDR2 FQGNSA come from the germline V gene. Trimming removed 5 bases from V and 2 bases from J, with 13 bases in between. The CDR3 length is 15 residues.

The chain links TRBV15 to TRBJ2-2, with 10 bases identical to TRBD1. CDR3 length: 18 amino acids. Trimming cost V 5 bases and J 1 base; bases outside gene matches: 10. The germline V gene has CDR1 LNHNV and CDR2 YYDKDF (reference sequence). The CDR3 protein is CATSPTGTGVRNTGELFF. The CDR3 DNA follows: TGTGCCACCAGCCCCACCGGGACAGGGGTTAGGAACACCGGGGAGCTGTTTTTT.

The chain recombines TRBV12-3 or TRBV12-4 with TRBJ1-2; D is perhaps TRBD1 (5 bases). This CDR3 spans 13 amino acids. V lost 6 bases and J lost 1, with 9 bases in between. The CDR3 loop is CASRGDSNYGYTF. In DNA form, the CDR3 reads TGTGCCAGCAGGGGCGACAGTAACTATGGCTACACCTTC.

The chain couples TRBV20-1 to TRBJ2-2; 9 nucleotides agree with TRBD1. The CDR3 sequence is 15 residues long. V lost 6 bases to trimming and J lost 3 bases; unmatched junction nucleotides: 8. Looked up from germline, CDR1 is DFQATT and CDR2 is SNEGSKA (reference sequence). The CDR3 DNA reads as TGCAGTGCCGATCCGGGACAGGGAGACACCGGGGAGCTGTTTTTT. This sequence encodes CSADPGQGDTGELFF.

The gene calls are TRBV27 and TRBJ1-1, with no clear D. The CDR3 has 13 amino acids. CDR1 is MNHEY, CDR2 SMNVEV, per germline (reference sequence). Trimming pared 2 bases from V and 0 bases from J, leaving 4 bases between. The CDR3 sequence is CASSLEMNTEAFF. As DNA, the CDR3 is TGTGCCAGCAGTTTAGAAATGAACACTGAAGCTTTCTTT.

The chain joins TRBV27 to TRBJ1-2; 9 nucleotides line up with TRBD1. The CDR3 runs 14 residues. Unmatched junction bases numbered 8, after V lost 5 bases and J lost 7 bases. In germline, CDR1 is MNHEY, CDR2 SMNVEV (reference sequence). The CDR3 coding sequence is TGTGCCAGCAGTGCATTCGGGACAGGGAGTGGCTACACCTTC. Residues: CASSAFGTGSGYTF.

This clonotype was counted between two and nine times. The chain employs TRBV10-3 and TRBJ1-5, with 7 bases that match TRBD1. CDR3 size: 14 residues. Germline V gene lookup returns CDR1 ENHRY and CDR2 SYGVKD. The V gene end was trimmed by 5 bases and the J gene end by 3 bases; junction bases not matched to a gene: 4. The CDR3 DNA reads TGTGCCATCAGTCAGGACAGGTACAATCAGCCCCAGCATTTT. Translated, it gives CAISQDRYNQPQHF.

This sequence joins TRBV12-3 or TRBV12-4 and TRBJ2-5; unclear D gene. V was trimmed by 1 base and J by 0 bases, leaving 6 bases between them. CDR3 length: 14 residues. CDR3 DNA sequence: TGTGCCAGCAGTTTAGGGCGAAACCAAGAGACCCAGTACTTC. This sequence encodes CASSLGRNQETQYF.

This clonotype appeared a few times. CDR3 in DNA: TGTGCCAGTAGTGTATTCAATCCCAATCAGCCCCAGCATTTT. This translates into CASSVFNPNQPQHF. This sequence joins TRBV19 and TRBJ1-5, with D unclear. The germline V gene has CDR1 LNHDA and CDR2 SQIVND (reference sequence). The V end was cut by 5 bases, the J end by 3 bases, with 11 bases between. The CDR3 has 14 amino acids. Looking up the rest from reference TRBV19 and TRBJ1-5 gives the full variable domain: DGGITQSPKYLFRKEGQNVTLSCEQNLNHDAMYWYRQDPGQGLRLIYYSQIVNDFQKGDIAEGYSVSREKKESFPLTVTSAQKNPTAFYLCASSVFNPNQPQHFGDGTRLSIL.

The chain couples TRBV20-1 to TRBJ2-2; D unresolved. The V and J ends lost 0 bases and 3 bases respectively, with 8 bases between them. CDR1 DFQATT and CDR2 SNEGSKA come from the germline V gene (reference sequence). CDR3 length: 14 residues. The CDR3 reads CSARDAKYTGELFF. The DNA for the CDR3 is TGCAGTGCTAGAGACGCCAAATACACCGGGGAGCTGTTTTTT.

V is TRBV7-9 and J is TRBJ2-2; TRBD1 aligns across 7 bases. The CDR3 has 17 residues. CDR1 and CDR2 (germline): SEHNR, FQNEAQ (reference sequence). V lost 4 bases, J lost 2 bases, and 10 bases stayed unmatched. CDR3 amino acids: CASSSQPGQNNTGELFF. The CDR3 DNA is TGTGCCAGCAGCTCACAACCGGGACAGAATAACACCGGGGAGCTGTTTTTT.

The rearrangement joins TRBV7-2 to TRBJ1-5; 8 nucleotides agree with TRBD1. The J segment lost 5 bases and the V segment lost 3 bases, leaving 6 bases of the junction unmatched. The CDR3 runs 15 residues. Germline V CDR1 and CDR2: SGHTA, FQGNSA. CDR3 nucleotide sequence: TGTGCCAGCAGCTTCCGGGGGACAGGTGATCAGCCCCAGCATTTT. This codes for CASSFRGTGDQPQHF.

This clonotype is termed medium-sized. The chain employs TRBV19 and TRBJ1-5, with a possible D match to TRBD1 (5 bases). The CDR3 sequence is 14 residues long. Germline V gene sequence: CDR1 LNHDA, CDR2 SQIVND (reference sequence). Trimming left V 6 bases short and J 0 bases short, with 9 bases between. The CDR3 DNA reads TGTGCCAGTAGGGGACTGTATAGCAATCAGCCCCAGCATTTT. It yields the protein CASRGLYSNQPQHF.

V is TRBV12-3 or TRBV12-4 and J is TRBJ2-2; TRBD2 might be the D (5 bases). The V end lost 1 base, the J end lost 5 bases, and 14 bases lay between the germline ends. The CDR3 contains 16 residues. CDR3 residues: CASSLGERAGTGELFF. For the CDR3, the DNA is TGTGCCAGCAGTTTAGGCGAGAGGGCGGGTACCGGGGAGCTGTTTTTT.

The chain is built from TRBV19 and TRBJ1-5; TRBD1 matches 9 bases. This CDR3 has 15 amino acids. Germline values: CDR1 LNHDA, CDR2 SQIVND (reference sequence). Losses at the gene ends were 7 bases for V and 1 base for J; bases not matched to a gene: 5. The CDR3 nucleotides are TGTGCCAGTACCCGGACAGGGGCGAGCAATCAGCCCCAGCATTTT. This translates into CASTRTGASNQPQHF.

J is TRBJ1-1 and V is TRBV28; unclear D gene. Deletions cut 3 bases from V and 4 bases from J, with 9 bases between. The CDR3 has 13 residues. Looked up from germline, CDR1 is MDHEN and CDR2 is SYDVKM. The CDR3 loop is CASSFHGGTEAFF. The DNA of the CDR3 is TGTGCCAGCAGTTTTCACGGAGGCACTGAAGCTTTCTTT.

The chain links TRBV20-1 to TRBJ2-2; tentatively, D is TRBD1 (8 bases). The length of the CDR3 is 14 residues. Trimming pared 5 bases from V and 4 bases from J, leaving 14 bases between. Germline V lookup: CDR1 DFQATT, CDR2 SNEGSKA (reference sequence). The CDR3 nucleotides read TGCAGTGCTTCACAGGGGGGGGGCACCGGGGAGCTGTTTTTT. This encodes CSASQGGGTGELFF.

This clonotype was seen only a few times. The V and J genes are TRBV14 and TRBJ1-1, with 9 bases fitting TRBD1. CDR1 SGHDN and CDR2 FVKESK come from the germline V gene. With V trimmed by 1 base and J by 5 bases, 14 bases remained unmatched. The CDR3 consists of 18 residues. The CDR3, as DNA: TGTGCCAGCAGCCAAGCTTTCCGGGGACAGGGCCGTTTGACTGAAGCTTTCTTT. It codes for CASSQAFRGQGRLTEAFF.

The chain joins TRBV5-3 to TRBJ2-1; tentative D call: TRBD1 (5 bases). TRBV5-3 is an ORF, and what it does is uncertain. The CDR3 loop spans 14 amino acids. V lost 8 bases, J lost 1 base, and 13 bases lay in between. The CDR3 region has the DNA TGTGCCAGCAGCACGCAGGGTTCCTACAATGAGCAGTTCTTC. Protein product: CASSTQGSYNEQFF.

Points on this clonotype: The junction departs from germline at one end; a sequencing error may be responsible. The V gene is TRBV12-3 or TRBV12-4, the J gene TRBJ1-1; D is unclear. This CDR3 comprises 13 residues. CDR3 amino acids: CASSLARNTEAFF. The CDR3 DNA reads as TGTGCCAGCAGTCTAGCTAGGAACACTGAAGCTTTCTTT.

The chain joins TRBV27 to TRBJ2-4; D is uncertain. Germline CDR1 is MNHEY and CDR2 is SMNVEV (reference sequence). Trimming shortened V by 6 bases and J by 4 bases, and 13 bases separated the two germline ends. The CDR3 contains 14 residues. The CDR3 here is CASRSVTDKNIQYF. CDR3 bases: TGTGCCAGCAGGTCCGTGACGGATAAAAACATTCAGTACTTC.

The V and J genes are TRBV5-4 and TRBJ2-5; unclear D gene. CDR1 and CDR2 from the germline V gene are SGHNT and YYREEE (reference sequence). Between the trimmed V and J ends, which lost 4 bases and 1 base, there was a span of 11 bases. The CDR3 sequence is 14 residues long. Here the CDR3 DNA reads TGTGCCAGCAGCACAAAGCGTACCCAAGAGACCCAGTACTTC. This sequence encodes CASSTKRTQETQYF.

DNA for the CDR3: TGCGCCAGCAGCTTGACGACGGGACCTTATGGCTACACCTTC. Protein: CASSLTTGPYGYTF. The rearrangement links TRBV4-1 to TRBJ1-2; tentative D call: TRBD1 (5 bases). V gave up 5 bases and J gave up 5 bases, with 15 bases separating them. Germline V CDR1 and CDR2: MGHRA, YSYEKL. The CDR3 runs to 14 residues.

V is TRBV7-2 and J is TRBJ1-1, with D tentatively TRBD1 (5 bases). Trimming stripped 4 bases from V and 0 bases from J, with 15 bases between. The germline gives CDR1 SGHTA, CDR2 FQGNSA. The CDR3 is 16 amino acids. CDR3 bases: TGTGCCAGCAGCTCCCACATGGGGGTTATGAACACTGAAGCTTTCTTT. Translating it yields CASSSHMGVMNTEAFF.

The chain links TRBV7-9 to TRBJ1-2; 7 positions match TRBD1. Germline trimming cut 1 base from V and 4 bases from J; bases unmatched to any gene: 6. Germline V CDR1 and CDR2: SEHNR, FQNEAQ (reference sequence). The CDR3 covers 15 residues. CDR3 sequence reads: CASSLGTGVPYGYTF. The CDR3 DNA follows: TGTGCCAGCAGCTTAGGGACAGGCGTTCCCTATGGCTACACCTTC. Using reference TRBV7-9 and TRBJ1-2 for the parts outside the CDR3, the full variable domain is DTGVSQNPRHKITKRGQNVTFRCDPISEHNRLYWYRQTLGQGPEFLTYFQNEAQLEKSRLLSDRFSAERPKGSFSTLEIQRTEQGDSAMYLCASSLGTGVPYGYTFGSGTRLTVV.

The chain combines TRBV28 with TRBJ1-1; D unresolved. Germline loops: CDR1 MDHEN, CDR2 SYDVKM. V was shortened by 2 bases and J by 7 bases, with 8 bases between the two germline ends. The CDR3 loop spans 12 amino acids. The CDR3 nucleotides read TGTGCCAGCAGTTTAGGGTCGATTGAAGCTTTCTTT. It encodes CASSLGSIEAFF.

Written as DNA, the CDR3 is TGCAGTGCTAGAGAGTGGGGGGAAAACACTGAAGCTTTCTTT. This translates into CSAREWGENTEAFF. This chain links TRBV20-1 with TRBJ1-1; weak D call: TRBD1 (5 bases). The CDR3 is 14 amino acids. Per the germline V gene, CDR1 is DFQATT and CDR2 is SNEGSKA (reference sequence). Deletions cut 0 bases from V and 2 bases from J, with 10 bases between.

The chain links TRBV6-1 to TRBJ2-7; D is ambiguous. The CDR3 length is 13 residues. The V end lost 7 bases, the J end lost 7 bases, and 17 bases lay between the germline ends. Germline V gene sequence: CDR1 MNHNS, CDR2 SASEGT. The CDR3 DNA sequence: TGTGCCAGCAAGGGCCAGGAAGAGTGGGAGCAGTACTTC. This sequence encodes CASKGQEEWEQYF.

This clonotype was observed a single time. The gene calls are TRBV6-1 and TRBJ1-1, with D unresolved. The CDR3 has 12 residues. CDR1 is MNHNS, CDR2 SASEGT, per germline. Trimming removed 2 bases from V and 11 bases from J, with 12 bases in between. This CDR3 is CASSEPPGKAFF. The CDR3 DNA sequence: TGTGCCAGCAGTGAACCGCCCGGGAAGGCTTTCTTT.